This passage covers 17 T cell receptor beta chains from one sample sequenced in a study of blood T cell repertoires in COVID-19. The assay was immunoSEQ multiplex PCR, and TCRdb's table has in-frame clones only and misses some. The sample includes about 240,000 clones, approximately 86% of them seen just once. The specimen was PBMCs or T cells enriched from blood (not recorded which). These receptors all come from a woman in her thirties or forties with acute COVID-19.

The chain has TRBV2 and TRBJ1-1, with TRBD1 matching 7 bases. V gave up 1 base and J gave up 6 bases; unmatched junction bases: 2. The CDR3 is 13 residues long. Per the germline V gene, CDR1 is SNHLY and CDR2 is FYNNEI. DNA for the CDR3: TGTGCCAGCAGTGAAGGAGGGGGCGCTGAAGCTTTCTTT. Amino acids: CASSEGGGAEAFF. Drawing the rest from reference TRBV2 and TRBJ1-1, the complete variable domain is EPEVTQTPSHQVTQMGQEVILRCVPISNHLYFYWYRQILGQKVEFLVSFYNNEISEKSEIFDDQFSVERPDGSNFTLKIRSTKLEDSAMYFCASSEGGGAEAFFGQGTRLTVV.

The chain uses TRBV30 and TRBJ1-3; D perhaps matches TRBD1 (6 bases). V lost 2 bases and J 1 base, leaving 9 bases between the germline ends. From germline, CDR1 is GTSNPN and CDR2 SVGIG (reference sequence). The CDR3 is 14 residues long. This chain's CDR3 is CAWSPTGSGNTIYF. The CDR3 DNA reads as TGTGCCTGGAGTCCTACAGGGTCTGGAAACACCATATATTTT.

This rearrangement joins TRBV3-1 (or the pseudogene TRBV3-2) to TRBJ2-5; TRBD2 matches 10 bases. J lost 3 bases, V lost 9 bases, and 10 bases had no gene match. The CDR3 is made up of 15 amino acids. Germline V CDR1 and CDR2: LGHDT, YNNKEL (reference sequence). CDR3 region: CASVIAGGDEETQYF. The CDR3 nucleotides read TGTGCCAGTGTGATAGCGGGAGGCGATGAAGAGACCCAGTACTTC.

The V call is TRBV3-1 (or the pseudogene TRBV3-2), the J call TRBJ2-7; TRBD2 matches 7 bases. The CDR3 length is 16 residues. Looked up from germline, CDR1 is LGHDT and CDR2 is YNNKEL (reference sequence). J gave up 2 bases and V 0 bases, and 7 bases lay outside the gene matches. CDR3 residues: CASSQDPVAGAYEQYF. The CDR3 DNA sequence: TGTGCCAGCAGCCAAGACCCGGTAGCGGGCGCCTACGAGCAGTACTTC.

The genes are TRBV27 and TRBJ2-7, with D uncertain. Trimming left V 5 bases short and J 4 bases short, with 21 bases between. From germline, CDR1 is MNHEY and CDR2 SMNVEV (reference sequence). The CDR3 loop spans 16 amino acids. CDR3 protein: CASSPSLILSHYEQYF. CDR3 in DNA: TGTGCCAGCAGTCCTTCTTTAATACTTTCTCATTACGAGCAGTACTTC.

The rearrangement uses TRBV13 and TRBJ1-6; no reliable D call. Germline V gives CDR1 PRHDT, CDR2 FYEKMQ (reference sequence). The CDR3 runs 15 residues. The germline V and J ends were trimmed by 5 bases and 3 bases, with 11 bases remaining between them. CDR3 bases: TGTGCCAGCAGCCGTAAACAGAGCTATAATTCACCCCTCCACTTT. Amino acid sequence: CASSRKQSYNSPLHF. Full variable domain (outside the CDR3, taken from reference TRBV13 and TRBJ1-6): AAGVIQSPRHLIKEKRETATLKCYPIPRHDTVYWYQQGPGQDPQFLISFYEKMQSDKGSIPDRFSAQQFSDYHSELNMSSLELGDSALYFCASSRKQSYNSPLHFGNGTRLTVT.

The count of this clone is one. The chain links TRBV24-1 to TRBJ2-5; D is possibly TRBD2 (5 bases). CDR1 is KGHDR, CDR2 SFDVKD, per germline. V lost 12 bases, J lost 1 base, and 20 bases lay in between. The length of the CDR3 is 15 residues. CDR3 in amino acids: CAPQPPLASQETQYF. CDR3 DNA sequence: TGTGCCCCTCAGCCCCCCCTAGCCTCCCAAGAGACCCAGTACTTC.

The J gene is TRBJ2-1, the V gene TRBV27; 10 nucleotides agree with TRBD2. The CDR3 extends over 14 amino acids. CDR1 and CDR2 from the germline V gene are MNHEY and SMNVEV (reference sequence). After removal of 3 bases from V and 9 bases from J, the junction contained 5 bases not matched to a gene. In DNA, the CDR3 is TGTGCCAGCAGTTTCACTAGCGGGATCACTGAGCAGTTCTTC. This codes for CASSFTSGITEQFF.

This sequence joins TRBV11-3 and TRBJ1-1; 10 bases align to TRBD1. There are 16 residues in the CDR3. Germline CDR1 reads SGHNT; CDR2 reads YENEEA. V trimming: 7 bases; J trimming: 1 base; junction bases outside the gene matches: 9. This chain's CDR3 is CASTLTGTGENTEAFF. Here the CDR3 DNA reads TGTGCCAGCACCCTAACCGGGACAGGGGAGAACACTGAAGCTTTCTTT.

This clone came up once. The chain employs TRBV4-2 and TRBJ2-2, with D perhaps TRBD2 (6 bases). Trimming pared 1 base from V and 5 bases from J, leaving 14 bases between. The CDR3 totals 16 residues. Germline CDR1 reads LGHNA; CDR2 reads YNFKEQ. CDR3: CASSQVSGQLTGELFF. The CDR3 nucleotides are TGTGCCAGCAGCCAAGTGAGCGGGCAATTGACCGGGGAGCTGTTTTTT.

The CDR3 spells CASGRLAGGKETQYF. The CDR3 coding sequence is TGTGCCAGCGGGAGACTAGCGGGAGGTAAAGAGACCCAGTACTTC. J is TRBJ2-5 and V is TRBV9; TRBD2 aligns across 13 bases. Germline loops: CDR1 SGDLS, CDR2 YYNGEE. The CDR3 contains 15 residues. After removal of 7 bases from V and 3 bases from J, the junction contained 6 bases not matched to a gene. Full variable domain (missing parts from reference TRBV9 and TRBJ2-5): DSGVTQTPKHLITATGQRVTLRCSPRSGDLSVYWYQQSLDQGLQFLIQYYNGEERAKGNILERFSAQQFPDLHSELNLSSLELGDSALYFCASGRLAGGKETQYFGPGTRLLVL.

V gene TRBV9 combines with J gene TRBJ2-1, with D tentatively TRBD2 (6 bases). This CDR3 contains 16 residues. The germline CDR1 and CDR2 sequences are SGDLS and YYNGEE. V lost 0 bases and J lost 6, with 16 bases in between. The CDR3 DNA reads as TGTGCCAGCAGCGTAGGAGGAGCCCTCGGGGGCAATGAGCAGTTCTTC. This gives the protein CASSVGGALGGNEQFF.

The V gene is TRBV14, the J gene TRBJ1-3; D may be TRBD1 (5 bases). There are 24 residues in the CDR3. Per germline, CDR1 SGHDN and CDR2 FVKESK. V was trimmed by 1 base and J by 2 bases, leaving 36 bases between them. The CDR3 nucleotides read TGTGCCAGCAGCCAAGGAAAGGTTGTGGGGGGTTTACTGGAAACACCATCCACTGGAAACACCATATATTTT. This codes for CASSQGKVVGGLLETPSTGNTIYF.

The gene calls are TRBV6-5 and TRBJ2-7; D is ambiguous. This CDR3 is built from 14 residues. Looked up from germline, CDR1 is MNHEY and CDR2 is SVGAGI. V was pared by 9 bases and J by 1 base, with 16 bases between. The DNA for the CDR3 is TGTGCCAGTCGGATGACGGAGCTATCCTACGAGCAGTACTTC. Translating it yields CASRMTELSYEQYF.

The chain combines TRBV11-3 with TRBJ2-1; D perhaps matches TRBD1 (7 bases). Germline V CDR1 and CDR2: SGHNT, YENEEA. The CDR3 runs to 15 residues. V shed 3 bases and J shed 6 bases, with 15 bases lying between them. The CDR3 coding sequence is TGTGCCAGCAGCTTCGGGGGACAGATCTTCAATGAGCAGTTCTTC. This sequence encodes CASSFGGQIFNEQFF.

This chain joins TRBV27 and TRBJ2-2; 7 bases fit TRBD2. CDR3 length: 18 amino acids. The germline V gene has CDR1 MNHEY and CDR2 SMNVEV (reference sequence). With 2 bases clipped from V and 3 bases from J, the junction kept 12 bases outside the gene matches. CDR3 in amino acids: CASSLLQVQRDHTGELFF. DNA for the CDR3: TGTGCCAGCAGTTTACTCCAGGTGCAGCGGGACCACACCGGGGAGCTGTTTTTT.

CDR3 amino acids: CASSFRAQPQHF. CDR3 in DNA: TGTGCCAGCAGTTTTCGAGCTCAGCCCCAGCATTTT. The genes are TRBV12-3 or TRBV12-4 and TRBJ1-5; D unresolved. The CDR3 has 12 amino acids. Trimming pared 3 bases from V and 6 bases from J, leaving 6 bases between.